Listed below are T cell receptor beta chains from one sample, sequenced in a study of blood T cells in healthy people across ages. TCRdb reprocessed the 5' RACE reads with MiXCR, giving one entry per CDR3 protein. The data contain approximately 1,000,000 distinct CDR3 sequences, under 55% of them seen just once; the ten biggest clones take up approximately 17%. Sequenced input: blood. The receptors originated from a woman aged 55 to 70 in good health. CDR3s include the opening cysteine and the closing phenylalanine or tryptophan. A D gene is named only where the DNA matches it firmly. Clone size, where shown, is once, few, many, or a class for clones that have expanded.

v_gene	j_gene	d_gene	abundance	CDR3aa	CDR3nt
TRBV19	TRBJ1-5	TRBD1	-	CASSLQGRDNQPQHF	TGTGCCAGTAGTTTACAGGGGAGAGACAATCAGCCCCAGCATTTT
TRBV4-1	TRBJ2-7	TRBD2	-	CASSQSSGDYEQYF	TGCGCCAGCAGCCAGTCTAGCGGAGACTACGAGCAGTACTTC
TRBV5-1	TRBJ2-5	TRBD1	-	CASSSGDRGRLETQYF	TGCGCCAGCAGCTCAGGGGACAGGGGGCGCTTGGAGACCCAGTACTTC
TRBV6-6	TRBJ2-1	-	-	CASSYETRVNEQFF	TGTGCCAGCAGTTACGAAACCAGGGTCAATGAGCAGTTCTTC
TRBV27	TRBJ2-1	-	few	CASSLAWGNNEQFF	TGTGCCAGCAGTTTAGCTTGGGGGAATAATGAGCAGTTCTTC
TRBV12-3/TRBV12-4	TRBJ2-3	-	-	CASNPGFSTDTQYF	TGTGCCAGCAACCCAGGATTTAGCACAGATACGCAGTATTTT
TRBV30	TRBJ2-5	-	-	CAWSEDSGETQYF	TGTGCCTGGAGTGAGGATTCGGGAGAGACCCAGTACTTC
TRBV15	TRBJ2-1	-	few	CATSRDRWERKNEQFF	TGTGCCACCAGCAGAGATCGGTGGGAAAGGAAAAATGAGCAGTTCTTC
TRBV5-1	TRBJ2-5	-	-	CASSSGGTSQETQYF	TGCGCCAGTAGCTCCGGAGGCACAAGCCAAGAGACCCAGTACTTC
TRBV7-2	TRBJ2-3	-	-	CASSLEIGRSTDTQYF	TGTGCCAGCAGCTTAGAGATCGGGCGGAGCACAGATACGCAGTATTTT
TRBV9	TRBJ2-5	-	once	CTSSVTVGSQETQYF	TGTACCAGCAGCGTAACTGTAGGCAGCCAAGAGACTCAGTACTTC
TRBV20-1	TRBJ1-1	-	-	CSARVSNTEAFF	TGCAGTGCTAGGGTCTCGAACACTGAAGCTTTCTTT
TRBV14	TRBJ1-6	-	-	CASSQGRGRGSPLHF	TGTGCCAGCAGCCAAGGCCGAGGCCGAGGATCACCCCTCCACTTT
TRBV11-2	TRBJ2-2	TRBD2	-	CASSWTSGNMWELFF	TGTGCCAGCAGTTGGACTAGCGGGAACATGTGGGAGCTGTTTTTT
TRBV20-1	TRBJ2-3	TRBD2	-	CSAGGGTSGASPDTQYF	TGCAGTGCCGGCGGGGGGACTAGCGGGGCAAGCCCAGATACGCAGTATTTT
TRBV20-1	TRBJ2-3	TRBD2	few	CSASTSGEHTDTQYF	TGCAGTGCCTCGACTAGCGGAGAGCACACAGATACGCAGTATTTT
TRBV29-1	TRBJ2-3	TRBD1	many	CSARQGARDTQYF	TGCAGCGCCAGACAGGGGGCCAGAGATACGCAGTATTTT
TRBV5-6	TRBJ1-5	TRBD1	few	CASSLYRGQANQPQHF	TGTGCCAGCAGCTTGTATAGAGGACAGGCCAATCAGCCCCAGCATTTT
TRBV9	TRBJ1-5	-	few	CASSVGQYNQPQHF	TGTGCCAGCAGCGTCGGTCAGTACAATCAGCCCCAGCATTTT
TRBV3-1	TRBJ1-1	-	few	CASSHRNRGAFF	TGTGCCAGCAGCCACCGTAACAGAGGAGCTTTCTTT
TRBV15	TRBJ2-3	-	few	CATSRDGGTDTQYF	TGTGCCACCAGCAGAGATGGTGGGACAGATACGCAGTATTTT
TRBV20-1	TRBJ2-1	-	-	CSARARGEFF	TGCAGTGCTAGAGCTAGGGGGGAGTTCTTC
TRBV7-9	TRBJ2-5	-	-	CASSTDSLPRQQYF	TGTGCCAGCAGCACGGACAGTTTGCCTCGGCAGCAGTACTTC
TRBV2	TRBJ2-3	-	-	CASSLRQAPTHTDTQYF	TGTGCCAGCAGCCTTCGACAGGCTCCCACACACACAGATACGCAGTATTTT
TRBV20-1	TRBJ2-1	-	-	CSAPDYNEQFF	TGCAGTGCTCCCGATTACAATGAGCAGTTCTTC
TRBV3-1	TRBJ1-2	TRBD1	few	CASSPEQGARGYTF	TGTGCCAGCAGCCCCGAACAGGGGGCGCGTGGCTACACCTTC
TRBV18	TRBJ2-1	-	many	CASSPGSEQFF	TGTGCCAGCTCACCGGGTTCTGAGCAGTTCTTC
TRBV15	TRBJ1-1	-	-	CATSDGQLTEAFF	TGTGCCACCAGCGACGGACAGCTCACTGAAGCTTTCTTT
TRBV2	TRBJ2-7	TRBD2	-	CASSTSVRAYEQYF	TGTGCCAGCAGCACTAGCGTTCGGGCCTACGAGCAGTACTTC
TRBV20-1	TRBJ2-7	-	-	CSARDMSGQGLYEQYF	TGCAGTGCTAGAGATATGTCGGGTCAGGGCCTCTACGAGCAGTACTTC
TRBV16	TRBJ2-7	-	-	CASSQSRLRPGVEQYF	TGTGCCAGCAGCCAATCGCGCCTGAGACCGGGAGTGGAGCAGTACTTC
TRBV7-9	TRBJ2-1	-	-	CASSYPQGTSSYNEQFF	TGTGCCAGCAGTTACCCCCAAGGGACTTCCTCCTACAATGAGCAGTTCTTC
TRBV7-2	TRBJ2-1	TRBD2	few	CASSVLAGGKNEQFF	TGTGCCAGCAGCGTACTAGCGGGAGGGAAGAATGAGCAGTTCTTC
TRBV29-1	TRBJ2-7	TRBD2	many	CSVAPSGSTYEQYF	TGCAGCGTCGCCCCTAGCGGGAGTACCTACGAGCAGTACTTC
TRBV18	TRBJ1-2	-	-	CASSPPVGEGYTF	TGTGCCAGCTCACCACCGGTGGGAGAGGGCTACACCTTC